The entry below gives a single T cell receptor beta chain sequence along with its context. The target antigen is unknown. This sample was included in a study of CD8 T cells in ankylosing spondylitis. Study-level points and caveats: Disease-linked clones bore a CD8+ phenotype and were relatively rare in peripheral blood. Seemingly characteristic of ankylosing spondylitis blood was a TCR beta motif consisting of several highly homologous variants. Reportedly, significant enrichment of disease-linked clones occurred in matched ankylosing spondylitis synovial fluid.

Germline CDR1 reads LGHNT; CDR2 reads FRNRAP. The J segment lost 7 bases and the V segment lost 3 bases, leaving 6 bases of the junction unmatched. This CDR3 has 14 amino acids. Each CDR3 protein is one row after TCRdb ran MiXCR on the 5' RACE reads. The sample includes around 490,000 distinct CDR3 sequences, over 4% seen only once; the top ten take approximately 3.5%. The source material was blood, either unsorted or a sorted T cell fraction (not recorded which). V is TRBV12-5 and J is TRBJ1-1; 9 nucleotides align to TRBD1. The sequence was collected from a male donor with ankylosing spondylitis. For the CDR3, the DNA is TGTGCTAGTGGTTTAACAGGGGGCCGGAATGAAGCTTTCTTT. The encoded protein is CASGLTGGRNEAFF. Full variable domain (remainder filled in from reference TRBV12-5 and TRBJ1-1): DARVTQTPRHKVTEMGQEVTMRCQPILGHNTVFWYRQTMMQGLELLAYFRNRAPLDDSGMPKDRFSAEMPDATLATLKIQPSEPRDSAVYFCASGLTGGRNEAFFGQGTRLTVV.